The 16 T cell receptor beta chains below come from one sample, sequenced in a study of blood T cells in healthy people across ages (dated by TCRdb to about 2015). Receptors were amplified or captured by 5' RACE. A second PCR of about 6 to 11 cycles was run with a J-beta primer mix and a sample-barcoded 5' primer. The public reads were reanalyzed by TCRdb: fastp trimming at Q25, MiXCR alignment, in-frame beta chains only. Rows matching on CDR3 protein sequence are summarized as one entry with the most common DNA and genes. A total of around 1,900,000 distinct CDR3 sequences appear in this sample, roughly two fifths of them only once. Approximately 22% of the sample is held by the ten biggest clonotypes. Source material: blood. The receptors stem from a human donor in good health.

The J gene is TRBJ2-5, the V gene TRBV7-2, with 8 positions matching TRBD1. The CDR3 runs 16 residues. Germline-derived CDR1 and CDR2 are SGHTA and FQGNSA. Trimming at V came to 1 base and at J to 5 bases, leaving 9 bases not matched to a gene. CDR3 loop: CASSLVSSGGGETQYF. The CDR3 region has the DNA TGTGCCAGCAGCTTAGTATCGTCAGGGGGCGGTGAGACCCAGTACTTC.

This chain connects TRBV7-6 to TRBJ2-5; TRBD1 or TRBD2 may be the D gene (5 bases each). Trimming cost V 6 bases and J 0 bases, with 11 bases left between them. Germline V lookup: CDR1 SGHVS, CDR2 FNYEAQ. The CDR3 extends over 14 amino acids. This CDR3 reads CASRGDPYQETQYF. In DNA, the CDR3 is TGTGCCAGCAGGGGGGACCCATACCAAGAGACCCAGTACTTC.

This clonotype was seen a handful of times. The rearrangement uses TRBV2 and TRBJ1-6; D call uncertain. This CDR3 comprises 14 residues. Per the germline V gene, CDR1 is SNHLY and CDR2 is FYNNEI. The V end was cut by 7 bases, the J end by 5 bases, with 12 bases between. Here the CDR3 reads CASTGYSNNSPLHF. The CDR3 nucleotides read TGTGCCAGCACGGGGTATTCGAATAATTCACCCCTCCACTTT.

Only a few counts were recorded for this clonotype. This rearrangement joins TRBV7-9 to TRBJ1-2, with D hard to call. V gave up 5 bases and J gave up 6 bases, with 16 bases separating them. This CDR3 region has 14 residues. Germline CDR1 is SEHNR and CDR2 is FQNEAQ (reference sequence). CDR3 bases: TGTGCCAGCAGCCTAGGCTGGGGTGAGGATGGCTACACCTTC. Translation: CASSLGWGEDGYTF. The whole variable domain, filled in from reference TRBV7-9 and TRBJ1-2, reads DTGVSQNPRHKITKRGQNVTFRCDPISEHNRLYWYRQTLGQGPEFLTYFQNEAQLEKSRLLSDRFSAERPKGSFSTLEIQRTEQGDSAMYLCASSLGWGEDGYTFGSGTRLTVV.

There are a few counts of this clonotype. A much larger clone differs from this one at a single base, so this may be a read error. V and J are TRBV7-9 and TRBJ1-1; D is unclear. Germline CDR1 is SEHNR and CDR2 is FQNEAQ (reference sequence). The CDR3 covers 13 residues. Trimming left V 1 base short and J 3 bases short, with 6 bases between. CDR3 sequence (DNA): TGTGCCAGCAGCTTAGTGGGGTACACTGAAGCTTTCTTT. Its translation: CASSLVGYTEAFF.

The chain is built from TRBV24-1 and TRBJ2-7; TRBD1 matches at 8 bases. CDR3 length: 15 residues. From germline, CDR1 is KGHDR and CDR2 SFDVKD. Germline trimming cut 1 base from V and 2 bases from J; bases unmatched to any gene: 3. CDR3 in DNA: TGTGCCACCAGTGATTTCACAGGGGGAGCCTACGAGCAGTACTTC. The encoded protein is CATSDFTGGAYEQYF.

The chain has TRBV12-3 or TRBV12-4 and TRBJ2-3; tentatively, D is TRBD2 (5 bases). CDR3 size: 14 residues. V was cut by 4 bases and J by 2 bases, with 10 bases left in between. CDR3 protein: CASSWTGFTDTQYF. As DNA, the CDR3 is TGTGCCAGCAGTTGGACGGGGTTCACAGATACGCAGTATTTT.

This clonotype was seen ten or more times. In DNA, the CDR3 is TGCGCCAGCAGCCAAGAATACGGTTCACCCCTCCACTTT. Its translation: CASSQEYGSPLHF. V usage is TRBV4-3 and J usage is TRBJ1-6; D uncertain. Germline V CDR1 and CDR2: LGHNA, YSLEER. The ends were cut back, 0 bases at V and 9 bases at J, with 6 bases in the middle. CDR3 length: 13 residues.

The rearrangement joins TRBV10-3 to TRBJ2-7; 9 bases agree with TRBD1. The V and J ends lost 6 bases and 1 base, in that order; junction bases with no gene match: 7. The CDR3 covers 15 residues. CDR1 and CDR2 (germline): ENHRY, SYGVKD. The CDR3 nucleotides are TGTGCCATCAGGGACCCGGGACAGGGTTCCTACGAGCAGTACTTC. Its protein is CAIRDPGQGSYEQYF.

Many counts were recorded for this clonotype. The CDR3 bases are TGTGCCAGCAGCTCCCAGACTGGGTACGAGCAGTACTTC. This gives the protein CASSSQTGYEQYF. The J gene is TRBJ2-7, the V gene TRBV7-2; D not certain. In germline, CDR1 is SGHTA, CDR2 FQGNSA. V dropped 4 bases and J dropped 4 bases, with 11 bases sitting between them. This CDR3 is 13 amino acids long. Supplemented by reference TRBV7-2 and TRBJ2-7, the full variable domain reads GAGVSQSPSNKVTEKGKDVELRCDPISGHTALYWYRQSLGQGLEFLIYFQGNSAPDKSGLPSDRFSAERTGGSVSTLTIQRTQQEDSAVYLCASSSQTGYEQYFGPGTRLTVT.

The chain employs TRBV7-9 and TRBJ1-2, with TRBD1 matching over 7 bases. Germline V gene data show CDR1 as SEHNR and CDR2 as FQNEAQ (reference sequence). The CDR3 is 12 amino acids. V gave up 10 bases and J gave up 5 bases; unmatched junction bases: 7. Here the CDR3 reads CAIPTGRYGYTF. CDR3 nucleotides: TGTGCCATTCCGACAGGGCGGTATGGCTACACCTTC.

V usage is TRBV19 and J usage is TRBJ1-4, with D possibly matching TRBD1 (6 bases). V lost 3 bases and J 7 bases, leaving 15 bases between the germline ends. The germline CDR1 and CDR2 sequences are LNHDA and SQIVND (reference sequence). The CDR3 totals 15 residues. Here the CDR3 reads CASSMRGKDGEKLFF. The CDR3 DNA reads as TGTGCCAGTAGTATGAGGGGGAAAGACGGTGAAAAACTGTTTTTT.

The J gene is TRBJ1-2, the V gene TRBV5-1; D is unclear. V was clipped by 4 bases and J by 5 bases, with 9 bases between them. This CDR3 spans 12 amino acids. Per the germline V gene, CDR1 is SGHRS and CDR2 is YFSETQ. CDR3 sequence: CASSGESYGYTF. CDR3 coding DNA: TGCGCCAGCAGCGGGGAAAGTTATGGCTACACCTTC.

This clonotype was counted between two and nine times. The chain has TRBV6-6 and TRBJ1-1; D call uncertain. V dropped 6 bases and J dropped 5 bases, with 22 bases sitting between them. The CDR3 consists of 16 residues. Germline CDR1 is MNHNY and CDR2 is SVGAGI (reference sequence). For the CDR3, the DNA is TGTGCCAGCAGCCGAGGACGGTGGGTTGAGGGTACTGAAGCTTTCTTT. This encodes CASSRGRWVEGTEAFF.

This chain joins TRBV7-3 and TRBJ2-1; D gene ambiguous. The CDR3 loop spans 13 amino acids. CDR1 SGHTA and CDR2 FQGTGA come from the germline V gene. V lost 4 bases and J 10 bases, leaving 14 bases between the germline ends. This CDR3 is CASSSPGSREQFF. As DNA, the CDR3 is TGTGCCAGCAGCTCCCCCGGTTCGCGGGAGCAGTTCTTC. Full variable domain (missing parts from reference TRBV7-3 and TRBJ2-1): GAGVSQTPSNKVTEKGKYVELRCDPISGHTALYWYRQSLGQGPEFLIYFQGTGAADDSGLPNDRFFAVRPEGSVSTLKIQRTERGDSAVYLCASSSPGSREQFFGPGTRLTVL.

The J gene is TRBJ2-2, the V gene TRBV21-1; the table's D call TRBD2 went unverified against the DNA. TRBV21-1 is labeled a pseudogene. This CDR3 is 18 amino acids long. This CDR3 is CASSNIPASRPNTGELFF. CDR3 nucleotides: TGTGCCAGCAGCAATATTCCGGCCTCCCGGCCGAACACCGGGGAGCTGTTTTTT.